This T cell receptor beta chain was observed in a study of T-cell reconstitution after alpha-beta-depleted transplantation in children. The CDR3 is made up of 14 amino acids. The germline CDR1 and CDR2 sequences are SGHRS and YFSETQ. V lost 4 bases, J lost 7 bases, and 17 bases lay in between. The study's findings and limits: Reportedly, alpha-beta T cells present about two months post-transplant originated from several hundred expanded clones of graft origin.

The TCRbeta library incorporated unique molecular identifiers. MiXCR, run by TCRdb on the PCR reads, gives a single entry per CDR3 protein. The sample has some 440,000 distinct CDR3 sequences; roughly 15% are singletons. This clonotype showed up just a few times. Its antigen is not known. The sequence was obtained from a boy under two years old who had a stem cell transplant for Wiskott-Aldrich syndrome, so the T cells may come from the graft donor. The starting material was PBMCs, mostly from graft donor cells, obtained 360 days after TCRalphabeta/CD19-depleted stem cell transplant. The chain joins TRBV5-1 to TRBJ2-5; possibly TRBD2 for D (5 bases). The CDR3 here is CASSPEGSLLTQYF. For the CDR3, the DNA is TGCGCCAGCAGCCCCGAGGGCAGTCTGTTGACCCAGTACTTC.